The source of this T cell receptor beta chain is a study of blood T cell repertoires in COVID-19. The overall study: Material from acute and convalescent COVID-19 was sourced from the United States, Italy and Spain. The analysed material was cDNA or gDNA that came from T cells, B-cell-depleted T cells, or PBMCs.

Sequenced by immunoSEQ multiplex PCR; TCRdb stores in-frame clones only, minus some. The table lists roughly 200,000 clones, around 85% of them singletons. With V trimmed by 1 base and J by 2 bases, 14 bases remained unmatched. The CDR3 is 18 residues long. Germline V gene lookup returns CDR1 SGHKS and CDR2 YYEKEE (reference sequence). The J gene is TRBJ2-7, the V gene TRBV5-5; 8 positions agree with TRBD2. The sequenced material came from PBMCs or T cells enriched from blood (not recorded which). This sequence was found in a man aged 40-49 years who had recovered from COVID-19. The DNA of the CDR3 is TGTGCCAGCAGCTTGTTTTTCGCGAAGCGGGAGTTGGCCTACGAGCAGTACTTC. It encodes CASSLFFAKRELAYEQYF. Complete variable domain (other parts from reference TRBV5-5 and TRBJ2-7): DAGVTQSPTHLIKTRGQQVTLRCSPISGHKSVSWYQQVLGQGPQFIFQYYEKEERGRGNFPDRFSARQFPNYSSELNVNALLLGDSALYLCASSLFFAKRELAYEQYFGPGTRLTVT.